One TCR beta chain is described in this entry. These data are taken from a study of blood T cell repertoires in COVID-19. Measured with immunoSEQ multiplex PCR; TCRdb has only the in-frame clones, and not every one. The repertoire holds over 200,000 clones, with about 80% as singletons. There are 16 residues in the CDR3. Germline CDR1 reads SGHRS; CDR2 reads YFSETQ. Germline trimming cut 3 bases from V and 3 bases from J; bases unmatched to any gene: 7. V and J are TRBV5-1 and TRBJ2-2; 8 bases match TRBD1. The TCR originated in a man aged 55 to 70 who had recovered from COVID-19. Sequences were obtained from PBMCs or T cells enriched from blood (not recorded which). CDR3 in amino acids: CASSSGQGLDTGELFF. As DNA, the CDR3 is TGCGCCAGCAGCTCCGGACAGGGATTGGACACCGGGGAGCTGTTTTTT.